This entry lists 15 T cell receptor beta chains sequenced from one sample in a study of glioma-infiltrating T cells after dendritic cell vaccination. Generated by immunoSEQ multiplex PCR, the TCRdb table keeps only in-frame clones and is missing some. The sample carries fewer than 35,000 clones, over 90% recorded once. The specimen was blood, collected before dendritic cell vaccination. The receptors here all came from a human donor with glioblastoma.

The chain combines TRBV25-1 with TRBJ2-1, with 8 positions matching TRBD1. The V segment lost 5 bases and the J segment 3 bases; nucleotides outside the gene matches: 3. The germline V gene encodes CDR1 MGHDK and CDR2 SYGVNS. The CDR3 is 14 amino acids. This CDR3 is CASSFGQGYNEQFF. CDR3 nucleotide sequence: TGTGCCAGCAGTTTTGGACAGGGCTACAATGAGCAGTTCTTC. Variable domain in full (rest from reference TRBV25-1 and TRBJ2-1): EADIYQTPRYLVIGTGKKITLECSQTMGHDKMYWYQQDPGMELHLIHYSYGVNSTEKGDLSSESTVSRIRTEHFPLTLESARPSHTSQYLCASSFGQGYNEQFFGPGTRLTVL.

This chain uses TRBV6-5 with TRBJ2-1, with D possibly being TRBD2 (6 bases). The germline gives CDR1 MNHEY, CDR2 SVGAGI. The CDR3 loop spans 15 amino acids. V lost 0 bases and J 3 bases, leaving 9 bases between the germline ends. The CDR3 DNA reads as TGTGCCAGCAGTTACTCGGGGGGAGGCTACAATGAGCAGTTCTTC. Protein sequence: CASSYSGGGYNEQFF.

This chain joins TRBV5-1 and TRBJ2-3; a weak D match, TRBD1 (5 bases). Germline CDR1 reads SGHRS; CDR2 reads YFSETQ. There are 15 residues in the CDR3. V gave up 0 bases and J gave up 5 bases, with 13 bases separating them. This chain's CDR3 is CASSLVWGQGDTQYF. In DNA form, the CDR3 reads TGCGCCAGCAGCTTGGTATGGGGTCAGGGAGATACGCAGTATTTT.

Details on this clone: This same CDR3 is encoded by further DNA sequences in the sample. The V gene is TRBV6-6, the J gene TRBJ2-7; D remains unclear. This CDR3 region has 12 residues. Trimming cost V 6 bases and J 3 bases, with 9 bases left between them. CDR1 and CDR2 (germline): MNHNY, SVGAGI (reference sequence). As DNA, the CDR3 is TGTGCCAGCAGCCCCGAGTACTACGAGCAGTACTTC. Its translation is CASSPEYYEQYF.

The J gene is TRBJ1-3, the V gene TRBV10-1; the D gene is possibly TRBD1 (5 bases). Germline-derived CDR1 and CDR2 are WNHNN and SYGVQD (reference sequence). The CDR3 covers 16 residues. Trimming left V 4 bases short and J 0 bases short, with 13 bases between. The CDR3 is CASSGRTFGSGNTIYF. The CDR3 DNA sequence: TGCGCCAGCAGTGGACGGACATTCGGCTCTGGAAACACCATATATTTT.

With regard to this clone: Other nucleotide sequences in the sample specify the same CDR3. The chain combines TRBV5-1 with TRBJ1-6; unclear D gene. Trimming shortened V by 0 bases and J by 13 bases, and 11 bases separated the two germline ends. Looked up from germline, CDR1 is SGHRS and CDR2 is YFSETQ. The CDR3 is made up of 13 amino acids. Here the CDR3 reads CASSLDGGSPLHF. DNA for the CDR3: TGCGCCAGCAGCTTGGATGGCGGATCCCCCCTCCACTTT.

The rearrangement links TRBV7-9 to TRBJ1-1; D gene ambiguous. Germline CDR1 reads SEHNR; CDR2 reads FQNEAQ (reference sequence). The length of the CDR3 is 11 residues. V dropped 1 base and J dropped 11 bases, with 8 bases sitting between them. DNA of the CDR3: TGTGCCAGCAGCTTAGACGCTAGCGCTTTCTTT. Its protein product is CASSLDASAFF.

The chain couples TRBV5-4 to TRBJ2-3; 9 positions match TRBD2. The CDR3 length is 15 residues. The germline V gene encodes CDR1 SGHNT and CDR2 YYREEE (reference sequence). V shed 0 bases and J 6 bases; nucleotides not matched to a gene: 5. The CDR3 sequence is CASSLDNSGGDTQYF. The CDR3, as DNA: TGTGCCAGCAGCTTGGATAATAGCGGGGGTGATACGCAGTATTTT.

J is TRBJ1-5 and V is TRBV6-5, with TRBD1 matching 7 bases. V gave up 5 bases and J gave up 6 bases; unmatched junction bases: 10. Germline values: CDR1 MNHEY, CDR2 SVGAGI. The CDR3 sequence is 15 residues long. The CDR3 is CASSTTGVGGQPQHF. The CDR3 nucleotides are TGTGCCAGCAGTACCACAGGGGTAGGCGGTCAGCCCCAGCATTTT.

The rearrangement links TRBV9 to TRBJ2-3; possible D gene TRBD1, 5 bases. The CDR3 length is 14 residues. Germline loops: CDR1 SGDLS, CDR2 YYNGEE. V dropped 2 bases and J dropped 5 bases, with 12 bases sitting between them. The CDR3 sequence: CASSVLGLVDTQYF. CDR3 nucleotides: TGTGCCAGCAGCGTTTTGGGGCTCGTAGATACGCAGTATTTT. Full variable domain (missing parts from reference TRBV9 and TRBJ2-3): DSGVTQTPKHLITATGQRVTLRCSPRSGDLSVYWYQQSLDQGLQFLIQYYNGEERAKGNILERFSAQQFPDLHSELNLSSLELGDSALYFCASSVLGLVDTQYFGPGTRLTVL.

CDR3 protein: CASSESGTGKNIQYF. The DNA of the CDR3 is TGCGCCAGCAGTGAGTCCGGGACAGGGAAAAACATTCAGTACTTC. V is TRBV10-1 and J is TRBJ2-4, with TRBD1 matching 9 bases. Germline assignment: CDR1 WNHNN and CDR2 SYGVQD (reference sequence). V gave up 0 bases and J gave up 4 bases; unmatched junction bases: 1. This CDR3 is built from 15 residues.

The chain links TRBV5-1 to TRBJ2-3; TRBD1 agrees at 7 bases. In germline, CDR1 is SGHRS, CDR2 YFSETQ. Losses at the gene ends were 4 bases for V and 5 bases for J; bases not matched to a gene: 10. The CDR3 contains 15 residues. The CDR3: CASSPDVGQLDTQYF. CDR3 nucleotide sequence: TGCGCCAGCAGCCCTGATGTGGGACAGTTAGATACGCAGTATTTT.

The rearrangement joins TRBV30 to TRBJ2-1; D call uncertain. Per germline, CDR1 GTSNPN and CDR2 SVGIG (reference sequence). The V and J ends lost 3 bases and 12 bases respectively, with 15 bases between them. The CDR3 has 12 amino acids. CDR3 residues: CAWSPGTVLQFF. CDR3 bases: TGTGCCTGGAGCCCAGGTACTGTTTTGCAGTTCTTC.

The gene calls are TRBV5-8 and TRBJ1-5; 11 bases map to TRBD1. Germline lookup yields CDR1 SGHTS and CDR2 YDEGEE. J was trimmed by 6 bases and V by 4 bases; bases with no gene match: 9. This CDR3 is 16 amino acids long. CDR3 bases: TGTGCCAGCAGCGGCCGGGACAGGGGGTCCTCTCAGCCCCAGCATTTT. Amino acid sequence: CASSGRDRGSSQPQHF.

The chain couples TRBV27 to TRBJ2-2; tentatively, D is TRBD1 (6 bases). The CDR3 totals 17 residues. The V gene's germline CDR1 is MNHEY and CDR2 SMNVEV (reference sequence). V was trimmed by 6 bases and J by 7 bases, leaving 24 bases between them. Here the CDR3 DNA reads TGTGCCAGCAGACTGCAACCGGTGGGGGCGAGGATCGGGGAGCTGTTTTTT. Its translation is CASRLQPVGARIGELFF.